A single sample is the source of the 27 T cell receptor beta chains below, sequenced in a study of breast tumors, draining lymph nodes, adjacent tissues. TCRdb re-derived calls from the multiplex PCR reads in MiXCR, one entry per CDR3 protein. The sample lists under 250,000 distinct CDR3 sequences, approximately 31% occurring once. The lymph nodes were axillary draining lymph nodes from breast cancer patients. The sequencing sample was made of axillary lymph node tissue. The receptor source for this set is a female donor with breast cancer. Some clones in this sample may be carry-over from other donors' samples.

Many counts were recorded for this clonotype. CDR3 in amino acids: CASRPTGSYSNQPQHF. DNA of the CDR3: TGTGCCAGCAGACCAACAGGGTCGTATAGCAATCAGCCCCAGCATTTT. The chain recombines TRBV6-1 with TRBJ1-5; D possibly corresponds to TRBD1 (6 bases). Germline V gene sequence: CDR1 MNHNS, CDR2 SASEGT. Trimming left V 6 bases short and J 0 bases short, with 15 bases between. The CDR3 has 16 amino acids.

Regarding this clonotype: A read error is possible here, since a much larger clone lies one base away. This chain links TRBV20-1 with TRBJ2-7, with D possibly being TRBD1 (6 bases). From germline, CDR1 is DFQATT and CDR2 SNEGSKA (reference sequence). The CDR3 is 14 amino acids. V lost 6 bases and J 4 bases, leaving 19 bases between the germline ends. CDR3 amino acids: CSAQQDPRGYEQYF. The DNA of the CDR3 is TGCAGTGCCCAACAGGACCCGAGGGGGTACGAGCAGTACTTC.

This clonotype was seen ten or more times. The J gene is TRBJ1-4, the V gene TRBV4-1; TRBD1 is a possible D gene (5 bases). Germline V gene lookup returns CDR1 MGHRA and CDR2 YSYEKL. V was shortened by 0 bases and J by 8 bases, with 13 bases between the two germline ends. There are 15 residues in the CDR3. The CDR3 loop is CASSQDLRGGEKLFF. The CDR3 DNA is TGCGCCAGCAGCCAAGATCTAAGGGGCGGAGAAAAACTGTTTTTT.

This clonotype turned up a few times. A far larger clone is a single base away, which makes a read error likely. The chain has TRBV5-1 and TRBJ2-7, with TRBD2 as a possible D gene (6 bases). The V gene's germline CDR1 is SGHRS and CDR2 YFSETQ. CDR3 size: 13 residues. DNA of the CDR3: TGCGCCAGCAGCTTAACGGGAGCCTACGACCAGTACTTC. Encoded protein: CASSLTGAYDQYF.

A note on this clonotype: This clone may be a read error of a much larger clone one base away. V is TRBV27 and J is TRBJ1-2; TRBD1 aligns across 7 bases. J gave up 5 bases and V 10 bases, and 7 bases lay outside the gene matches. Germline CDR1 is MNHEY and CDR2 is SMNVEV (reference sequence). The CDR3 totals 12 residues. This CDR3 is CATKAGGYGYTF. CDR3 DNA sequence: TGTGCCACCAAGGCAGGGGGTTATGGCTACACCTTC.

This rearrangement joins TRBV19 to TRBJ2-7, with a tentative D call TRBD2 (8 bases). The V end was cut by 7 bases, the J end by 4 bases, with 23 bases between. The germline V gene has CDR1 LNHDA and CDR2 SQIVND (reference sequence). The CDR3 covers 16 residues. CDR3 coding DNA: TGTGCCAGTAAGGGACAGACCGGGACTAGAGCTTACGAGCAGTACTTC. Encoded protein: CASKGQTGTRAYEQYF. Complete variable domain (other parts from reference TRBV19 and TRBJ2-7): DGGITQSPKYLFRKEGQNVTLSCEQNLNHDAMYWYRQDPGQGLRLIYYSQIVNDFQKGDIAEGYSVSREKKESFPLTVTSAQKNPTAFYLCASKGQTGTRAYEQYFGPGTRLTVT.

As regards this clonotype: Just one base apart from a much larger clone, this may be a read error. V gene TRBV11-3 combines with J gene TRBJ2-5; D is undetermined. V shed 3 bases and J shed 6 bases, with 14 bases lying between them. The CDR3 spans 14 residues. Germline assignment: CDR1 SGHNT and CDR2 YENEEA. CDR3 bases: TGTGCCAGCAGCTTCTCCCTCGATTCGAAGACCCAGTACTTC. It yields the protein CASSFSLDSKTQYF.

This clonotype showed up many times. The V call is TRBV6-2 or TRBV6-3, the J call TRBJ2-5; D is unclear. This CDR3 is 11 amino acids long. The V gene lost 6 bases and the J gene lost 5 bases, with 7 bases spanning the gap. Germline lookup yields CDR1 MNHEY and CDR2 SVGEGT. The CDR3 nucleotides are TGTGCCAGCAGGGGCTTTGAGACCCAGTACTTC. Encoded protein: CASRGFETQYF.

Regarding this clonotype: Since a much larger clone is just one base distant, this may be a read error. V gene TRBV20-1 combines with J gene TRBJ2-7; tentative D call: TRBD1 (5 bases). The germline CDR1 and CDR2 sequences are DFQATT and SNEGSKA (reference sequence). V gave up 6 bases and J gave up 9 bases, with 21 bases separating them. There are 13 residues in the CDR3. Written as DNA, the CDR3 is TGCAGTGCCGCGCCAGGGCCCCCCCACGCGCAGTACTTC. Its translation: CSAAPGPPHAQYF.

There are many counts of this clonotype. The V and J genes are TRBV7-9 and TRBJ2-3; possibly TRBD2 for D (6 bases). CDR1 and CDR2 (germline): SEHNR, FQNEAQ (reference sequence). CDR3 length: 14 amino acids. Trimming removed 3 bases from V and 1 base from J, with 8 bases in between. CDR3 protein: CASSFPGGTDTQYF. CDR3 nucleotides: TGTGCCAGCAGCTTCCCGGGAGGCACAGATACGCAGTATTTT.

This clonotype was recorded at least ten times. V usage is TRBV5-1 and J usage is TRBJ2-3; D uncertain. V gave up 0 bases and J gave up 0 bases, with 8 bases separating them. Germline CDR1 reads SGHRS; CDR2 reads YFSETQ. The CDR3 spans 15 residues. The DNA for the CDR3 is TGCGCCAGCAGCTTGGAAGCAAGGAGCACAGATACGCAGTATTTT. Translation: CASSLEARSTDTQYF.

The V gene is TRBV20-1, the J gene TRBJ1-4, with D possibly being TRBD1 (5 bases). With 3 bases removed from V and 10 bases from J, the gap between germline ends came to 15 bases. Germline CDR1 is DFQATT and CDR2 is SNEGSKA (reference sequence). CDR3 length: 13 residues. The CDR3 reads CSARWFGARKLFF. The CDR3 DNA follows: TGCAGTGCTAGGTGGTTCGGGGCCCGAAAACTGTTTTTT.

Of note for this clonotype: A much larger clone sits a single nucleotide away, making a read error possible. Since no conserved phenylalanine or tryptophan closes the CDR3, a read error is the likely cause. The gene calls are TRBV5-5 and TRBJ2-7; D assignment may be TRBD1 or TRBD2 (6 bases each). Germline-derived CDR1 and CDR2 are SGHKS and YYEKEE (reference sequence). Trimming took 1 base from V and 2 from J, leaving 19 bases between them. CDR3 length: 17 residues. The CDR3 protein is CASSLIKGRGDPYEQYL. CDR3 in DNA: TGTGCCAGCAGCTTGATAAAGGGTAGGGGGGATCCCTACGAGCAGTACCTC.

J is TRBJ1-4 and V is TRBV3-1; D remains ambiguous. Trimming left V 2 bases short and J 3 bases short, with 10 bases between. Germline V CDR1 and CDR2: LGHDT, YNNKEL (reference sequence). The CDR3 length is 15 residues. The CDR3: CASSQNTVSNEKLFF. The CDR3 DNA follows: TGTGCCAGCAGCCAAAATACAGTTTCTAATGAAAAACTGTTTTTT.

Note on this clonotype: With a much larger clone just one base away, this may be a read error. The V and J genes are TRBV6-1 and TRBJ2-1; the match to TRBD2 covers 12 bases. The CDR3 has 17 amino acids. Germline-derived CDR1 and CDR2 are MNHNS and SASEGT. Trimming removed 5 bases from V and 3 bases from J; junction bases left unmatched: 8. The CDR3 DNA sequence: TGTGCCAGCAGTCACTCCCGACTAGCGGGAGTCTACAATGAGCAGTTCTTC. Amino acids: CASSHSRLAGVYNEQFF.

The table lists this clonotype with many counts. The chain combines TRBV5-4 with TRBJ2-1; 9 bases align to TRBD2. J gave up 2 bases and V 4 bases, and 1 base lay outside the gene matches. The CDR3 spans 14 residues. Germline V gives CDR1 SGHNT, CDR2 YYREEE (reference sequence). This chain's CDR3 is CASSVAGAYNEQFF. The CDR3 DNA follows: TGTGCCAGCAGCGTAGCGGGAGCCTACAATGAGCAGTTCTTC.

This clonotype showed up just a few times. A read error may explain this, as a much larger clone is one base away. The genes are TRBV19 and TRBJ1-3; weak D call: TRBD1 (5 bases). CDR3 size: 15 residues. The germline V gene encodes CDR1 LNHDA and CDR2 SQIVND (reference sequence). The CDR3 here is CASSLKSIQGNTIHF. CDR3 in DNA: TGTGCCAGTAGTCTGAAATCCATCCAGGGAAACACCATACATTTT. The variable domain in full, completed from reference TRBV19 and TRBJ1-3, reads DGGITQSPKYLFRKEGQNVTLSCEQNLNHDAMYWYRQDPGQGLRLIYYSQIVNDFQKGDIAEGYSVSREKKESFPLTVTSAQKNPTAFYLCASSLKSIQGNTIHFGEGSWLTVV.

Many counts were recorded for this clonotype. The chain carries TRBV4-3 and TRBJ2-7, with 16 bases that match TRBD2. The germline CDR1 and CDR2 sequences are LGHNA and YSLEER. The V segment lost 3 bases and the J segment 0 bases; nucleotides outside the gene matches: 2. This CDR3 is built from 17 residues. The CDR3 is CASSQGLAGGSSYEQYF. CDR3 DNA: TGCGCCAGCAGCCAGGGACTAGCGGGAGGGAGCTCCTACGAGCAGTACTTC.

This clonotype has more than one count but fewer than ten. One base away lies a much larger clone, so this may be a sequencing read error. This chain uses TRBV20-1 with TRBJ2-7, with 9 bases matching TRBD2. CDR1 and CDR2 from the germline V gene are DFQATT and SNEGSKA (reference sequence). The CDR3 consists of 14 residues. The junction had 8 bases not matched to a gene; V was cut back by 2 bases and J by 6 bases. The CDR3 here is CSARMASGASEQYF. CDR3 DNA sequence: TGCAGTGCTAGAATGGCTAGCGGGGCCTCCGAGCAGTACTTC.

This clonotype was observed many times. The genes are TRBV20-1 and TRBJ2-1, with D perhaps being TRBD1 or TRBD2 (5 bases each). Germline CDR1 DFQATT, CDR2 SNEGSKA (reference sequence). The CDR3 is 12 amino acids. Trimming stripped 6 bases from V and 13 bases from J, with 19 bases between. The CDR3 here is CSARKGRGLQFF. CDR3 nucleotide sequence: TGCAGTGCCAGGAAGGGGAGAGGTCTCCAGTTCTTC.

As regards this clonotype: The junction departs from germline at one end; a sequencing error may be responsible. V and J are TRBV2 and TRBJ1-5; D not resolved. The CDR3 has 13 residues. Germline-derived CDR1 and CDR2 are SNHLY and FYNNEI. CDR3 DNA sequence: TGTGCCACCAGTGATGGACTAGCGGCCAATGAGCATTTT. Its translation: CATSDGLAANEHF.

The chain recombines TRBV5-1 with TRBJ1-2; the match to TRBD1 covers 7 bases. The CDR3 runs 15 residues. Germline loops: CDR1 SGHRS, CDR2 YFSETQ. The trim removed 4 bases at V and 5 bases at J, leaving 11 bases unmatched. The chain's CDR3 is CASSPTAGTVYGYTF. The CDR3 DNA follows: TGCGCCAGCAGCCCTACCGCCGGGACAGTTTATGGCTACACCTTC.

This clonotype was seen many times. The J gene is TRBJ2-7, the V gene TRBV6-1; D assignment may be TRBD1 or TRBD2 (5 bases each). V gave up 4 bases and J gave up 6 bases, with 13 bases separating them. Germline loops: CDR1 MNHNS, CDR2 SASEGT. This CDR3 has 13 amino acids. CDR3 residues: CASSVYGTVEQYF. For the CDR3, the DNA is TGTGCCAGCAGTGTCTACGGGACCGTCGAGCAGTACTTC.

In its sample, this clonotype was seen many times. The chain combines TRBV12-3 or TRBV12-4 with TRBJ2-1; 8 nucleotides match TRBD2. This CDR3 spans 15 amino acids. J lost 0 bases, V lost 4 bases, and 2 bases had no gene match. CDR3 loop: CASSSSGSSYNEQFF. Written as DNA, the CDR3 is TGTGCCAGCAGTTCCAGCGGGAGCTCCTACAATGAGCAGTTCTTC.

This clonotype was found many times. The gene calls are TRBV19 and TRBJ2-1; no definite D call. The germline V gene encodes CDR1 LNHDA and CDR2 SQIVND (reference sequence). Trimming cost V 7 bases and J 1 base, with 20 bases left between them. This CDR3 is 17 amino acids long. The CDR3 sequence is CASTPNTGGTSYNEQFF. CDR3 DNA: TGTGCCAGTACCCCCAACACTGGCGGCACTTCCTACAATGAGCAGTTCTTC. Combining the CDR3 with reference TRBV19 and TRBJ2-1 gives the whole variable domain DGGITQSPKYLFRKEGQNVTLSCEQNLNHDAMYWYRQDPGQGLRLIYYSQIVNDFQKGDIAEGYSVSREKKESFPLTVTSAQKNPTAFYLCASTPNTGGTSYNEQFFGPGTRLTVL.

This clonotype has at least ten counts. The chain combines TRBV5-4 with TRBJ1-3, with 9 bases identical to TRBD1. V lost 4 bases, J lost 4 bases, and 9 bases stayed unmatched. Germline V gives CDR1 SGHNT, CDR2 YYREEE (reference sequence). The CDR3 covers 16 residues. CDR3 region: CASSAGTGFAGNTIYF. The CDR3 region has the DNA TGTGCCAGCAGCGCCGGGACAGGGTTTGCAGGAAACACCATATATTTT.

This clonotype was seen at least ten times. The rearrangement links TRBV4-2 to TRBJ2-7; 12 positions agree with TRBD2. V was clipped by 0 bases and J by 4 bases; unmatched bases: 10. The germline V gene has CDR1 LGHNA and CDR2 YNFKEQ. There are 18 residues in the CDR3. CDR3 in amino acids: CASSQEFGASGRGYEQYF. The CDR3 DNA is TGTGCCAGCAGCCAAGAATTTGGGGCTAGCGGGAGGGGGTACGAGCAGTACTTC.